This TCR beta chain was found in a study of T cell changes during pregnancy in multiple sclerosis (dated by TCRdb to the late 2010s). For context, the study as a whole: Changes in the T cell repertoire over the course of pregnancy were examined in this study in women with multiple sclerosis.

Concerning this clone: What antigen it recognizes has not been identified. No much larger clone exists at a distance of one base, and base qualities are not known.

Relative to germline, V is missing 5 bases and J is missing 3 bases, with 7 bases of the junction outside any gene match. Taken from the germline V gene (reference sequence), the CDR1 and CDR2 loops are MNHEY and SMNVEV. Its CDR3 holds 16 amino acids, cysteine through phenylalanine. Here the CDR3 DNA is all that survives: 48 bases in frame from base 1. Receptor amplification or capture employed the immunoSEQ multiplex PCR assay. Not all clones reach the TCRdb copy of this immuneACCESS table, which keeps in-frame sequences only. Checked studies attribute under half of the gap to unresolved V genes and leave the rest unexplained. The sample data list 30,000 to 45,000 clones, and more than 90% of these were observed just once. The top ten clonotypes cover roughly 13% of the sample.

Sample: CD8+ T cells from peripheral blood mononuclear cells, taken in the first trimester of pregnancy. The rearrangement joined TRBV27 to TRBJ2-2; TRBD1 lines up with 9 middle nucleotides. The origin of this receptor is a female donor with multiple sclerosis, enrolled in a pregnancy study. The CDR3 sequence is CASSPWTGDYTGELFF. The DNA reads TGTGCCAGCAGTCCCTGGACAGGGGATTACACCGGGGAGCTGTTTTTT.